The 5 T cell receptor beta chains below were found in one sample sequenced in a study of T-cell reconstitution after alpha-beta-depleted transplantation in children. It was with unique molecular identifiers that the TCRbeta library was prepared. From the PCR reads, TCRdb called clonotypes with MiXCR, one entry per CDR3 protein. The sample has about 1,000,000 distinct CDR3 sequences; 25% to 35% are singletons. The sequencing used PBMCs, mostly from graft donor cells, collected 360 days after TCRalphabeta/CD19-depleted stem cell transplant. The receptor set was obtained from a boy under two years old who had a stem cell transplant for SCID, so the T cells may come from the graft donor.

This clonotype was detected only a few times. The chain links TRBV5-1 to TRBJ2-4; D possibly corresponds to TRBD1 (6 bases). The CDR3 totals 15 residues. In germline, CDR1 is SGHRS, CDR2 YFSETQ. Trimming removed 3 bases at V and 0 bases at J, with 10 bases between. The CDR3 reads CASSSQGIAKNIQYF. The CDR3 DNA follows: TGCGCCAGCAGCTCGCAGGGGATAGCCAAAAACATTCAGTACTTC.

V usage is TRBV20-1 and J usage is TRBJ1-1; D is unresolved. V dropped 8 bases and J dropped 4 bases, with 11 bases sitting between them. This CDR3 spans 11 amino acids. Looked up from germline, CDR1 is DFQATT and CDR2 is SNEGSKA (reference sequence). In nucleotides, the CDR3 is TGCAGTCCCCTGCGGGTCACTGAAGCTTTCTTT. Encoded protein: CSPLRVTEAFF.

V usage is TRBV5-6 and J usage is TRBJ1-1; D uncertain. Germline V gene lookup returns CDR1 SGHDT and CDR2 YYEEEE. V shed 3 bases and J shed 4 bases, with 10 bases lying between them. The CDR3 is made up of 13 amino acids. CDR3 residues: CASSYAEGTEAFF. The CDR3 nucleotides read TGTGCCAGCAGCTATGCAGAGGGCACTGAAGCTTTCTTT.

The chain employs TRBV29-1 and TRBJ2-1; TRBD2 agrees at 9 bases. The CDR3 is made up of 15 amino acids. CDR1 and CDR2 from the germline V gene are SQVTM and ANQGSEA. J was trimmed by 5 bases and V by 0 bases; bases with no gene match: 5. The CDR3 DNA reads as TGCAGCGTTGAAGATCTGTCTAGCGGGAACAATGAGCAGTTCTTC. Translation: CSVEDLSSGNNEQFF.

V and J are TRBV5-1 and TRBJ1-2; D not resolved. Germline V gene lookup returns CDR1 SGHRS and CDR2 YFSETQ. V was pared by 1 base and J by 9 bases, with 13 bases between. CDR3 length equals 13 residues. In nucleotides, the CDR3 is TGCGCCAGCAGCTTGCGAGGGTGGCGGAGCTACACCTTC. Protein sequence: CASSLRGWRSYTF. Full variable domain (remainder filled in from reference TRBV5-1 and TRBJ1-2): KAGVTQTPRYLIKTRGQQVTLSCSPISGHRSVSWYQQTPGQGLQFLFEYFSETQRNKGNFPGRFSGRQFSNSRSEMNVSTLELGDSALYLCASSLRGWRSYTFGSGTRLTVV.